This T cell receptor beta chain is from a study of PD-L1 blockade in urothelial cancer. Study-level information: Once treatment had started, blood was analyzed at 3 weeks (second dose) and again at 6 weeks. Counts from blood samples showed a median of about 150,000 T cells.

Spiking of synthetic TCR analog templates was performed in each PCR. Here immunoSEQ multiplex PCR was the method, and the copy in TCRdb shows in-frame clones only, minus some. The data show tens of thousands of clones, around four fifths seen once. The sequenced sample was PBMCs, obtained around atezolizumab (anti-PD-L1) treatment. This clonotype originated in a man between 70 and 80 years old with urothelial cancer.

The CDR3 loop reads CASSYGALDTQYF. The CDR3, as DNA: TGTGCCAGCAGCTACGGAGCCCTAGATACGCAGTATTTT. The V and J genes are TRBV2 and TRBJ2-3, with unresolved D. Germline V gene sequence: CDR1 SNHLY, CDR2 FYNNEI. Trimming stripped 6 bases from V and 5 bases from J, with 12 bases between. This CDR3 has 13 amino acids.